Sequencing of this T cell receptor (beta chain) was carried out in a study of spatial heterogeneity in lung cancer. Turning to the study itself: Consistently, beta-chain sequences turned up in larger numbers than alpha-chain sequences did.

Germline V gives CDR1 MNHNS, CDR2 SASEGT. The CDR3 spans 15 residues. The germline V and J ends were trimmed by 6 bases and 2 bases, with 15 bases remaining between them. The library protocol tagged each TCR cDNA with a unique molecular identifier. TCRdb ran MiXCR on the 5' RACE reads and lists one entry per CDR3 protein. The sample lists 90,000 to 95,000 distinct CDR3 sequences, 12% occurring once. Time point noted: sample taken at primary tumor resection. Whole RNA, which was extracted from tumor, nontumor lung tissue or frozen PBMC, was sequenced without any cell sorting. Samples were donated by 72 untreated early-stage non-small cell lung cancer patients. The study, taken as a whole, reports: There were more appearances of ubiquitous expanded tumor TCRs in blood at resection than at follow-up.

As for this clonotype: What it recognizes is unknown.

The source of this sequence is a male donor with early-stage non-small cell lung cancer. This specimen was PBMCs, taken at surgery. This chain uses TRBV6-1 with TRBJ2-3; D might be TRBD1 or TRBD2, each matching 6 bases. The CDR3: CASRLAGDFTDTQYF. CDR3 DNA: TGTGCCAGCAGGCTCGCAGGGGACTTCACAGATACGCAGTATTTT.